The clone carrying this T cell receptor beta chain was counted many times. No antigen is known for it. This record belongs to a study of T cells in Graves' hyperthyroidism and ophthalmopathy. Researchers amplified the TCR beta CDR3 regions from RNA transcripts. First-round RT-PCR targeting the TCR CDR3 was performed with the HTBI primer set. TCRdb processed the multiplex PCR reads anew with MiXCR; each CDR3 protein has one entry. The data contain almost 600,000 distinct CDR3 sequences, about 45% of them seen just once; the ten biggest clones take up approximately 8.4%. Per germline, CDR1 DFQATT and CDR2 SNEGSKA (reference sequence). V shed 3 bases and J 5 bases; nucleotides not matched to a gene: 1. The CDR3 is made up of 14 amino acids. Diagnostic assessment was based on clinical symptoms, serum thyroxine and TRAb, thyroid ultrasound and orbital computed tomography. Overall study results and limits: Blood also held most thyroid clonotypes expanded beyond 0.001. In the analysis, a 13 V-J model separated ophthalmopathy from stable hyperthyroidism.

The sequence was collected from a woman aged 18-29 years with Graves' hyperthyroidism. The V call is TRBV20-1, the J call TRBJ2-2; 12 bases fit TRBD2. Sample: peripheral blood or thyroid tissue (not recorded which). In DNA form, the CDR3 reads TGCAGTGCTAGGACTAGCGGGAGAACCGGGGAGCTGTTTTTT. The encoded protein is CSARTSGRTGELFF.